This T cell receptor (beta chain) was identified in a study of OX40 agonist ivuxolimab in advanced cancers. Across the study: Patients treated during dose escalation were battling hepatocellular carcinoma, melanoma, renal cell or head and neck cancer. Past anti-PD-1, anti-PD-L1 or anti-CTLA-4 therapy was accepted, and 40% to 50% had received some. The study, taken as a whole, reports: Clones of CD4+ and CD8+ blood T cells grew by week 6 at doses of 0.1 to 3.0 mg/kg.

In the case of this clone: Its antigen is not known.

The ends were cut back, 3 bases at V and 7 bases at J, with 7 bases in the middle. The germline V gene has CDR1 SGHTA and CDR2 FQGTGA. The CDR3 runs 13 residues. The protocol was immunoSEQ multiplex PCR, while the TCRdb copy is restricted to in-frame clones and leaves out a portion. The sample lists 80,000 or so clones; roughly 85% were seen once. V gene TRBV7-3 combines with J gene TRBJ1-6, with a tentative D call TRBD1 (5 bases). The sequencing here drew on CD4+ or CD8+ T cells sorted from blood, taken in a trial of the OX40 agonist ivuxolimab. The receptor was derived from an adult with an advanced solid tumor such as melanoma, head and neck, liver or kidney cancer. In nucleotides, the CDR3 is TGTGCCAGCAGCTTGAACAGGAATTCACCCCTCCACTTT. It encodes CASSLNRNSPLHF.